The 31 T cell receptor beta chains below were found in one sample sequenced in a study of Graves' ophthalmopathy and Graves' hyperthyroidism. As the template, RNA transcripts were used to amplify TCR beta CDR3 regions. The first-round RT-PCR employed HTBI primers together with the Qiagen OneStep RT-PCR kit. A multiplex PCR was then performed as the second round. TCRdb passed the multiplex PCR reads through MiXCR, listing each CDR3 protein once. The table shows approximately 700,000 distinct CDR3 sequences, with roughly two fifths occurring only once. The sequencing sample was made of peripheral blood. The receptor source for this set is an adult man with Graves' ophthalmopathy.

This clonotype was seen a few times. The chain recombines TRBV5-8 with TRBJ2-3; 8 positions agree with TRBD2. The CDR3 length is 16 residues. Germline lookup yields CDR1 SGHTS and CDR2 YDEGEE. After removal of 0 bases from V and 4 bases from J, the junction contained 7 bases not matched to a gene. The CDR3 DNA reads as TGTGCCAGCAGCTTGGACGGACTAGCAATGTCAGATACGCAGTATTTT. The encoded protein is CASSLDGLAMSDTQYF. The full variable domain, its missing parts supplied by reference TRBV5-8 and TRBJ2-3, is EAGVTQSPTHLIKTRGQQATLRCSPISGHTSVYWYQQALGLGLQFLLWYDEGEERNRGNFPPRFSGRQFPNYSSELNVNALELEDSALYLCASSLDGLAMSDTQYFGPGTRLTVL.

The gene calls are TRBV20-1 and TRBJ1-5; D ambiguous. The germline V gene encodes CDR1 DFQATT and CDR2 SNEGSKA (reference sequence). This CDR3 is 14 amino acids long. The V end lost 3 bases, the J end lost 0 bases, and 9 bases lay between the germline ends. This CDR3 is CSASRGSSNQPQHF. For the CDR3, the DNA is TGCAGTGCTAGCCGGGGTTCTAGCAATCAGCCCCAGCATTTT.

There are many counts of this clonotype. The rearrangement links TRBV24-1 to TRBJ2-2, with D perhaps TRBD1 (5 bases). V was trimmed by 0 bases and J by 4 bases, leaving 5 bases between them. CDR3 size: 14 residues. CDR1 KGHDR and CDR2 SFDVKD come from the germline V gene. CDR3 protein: CATSDLDSTGELFF. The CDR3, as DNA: TGTGCCACCAGTGATTTGGACAGCACCGGGGAGCTGTTTTTT.

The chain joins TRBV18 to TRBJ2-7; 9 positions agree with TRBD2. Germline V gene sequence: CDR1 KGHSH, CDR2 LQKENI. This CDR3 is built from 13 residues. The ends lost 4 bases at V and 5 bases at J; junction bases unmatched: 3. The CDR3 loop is CASSLTSGHEQYF. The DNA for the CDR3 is TGTGCCAGCTCACTGACTAGCGGACACGAGCAGTACTTC.

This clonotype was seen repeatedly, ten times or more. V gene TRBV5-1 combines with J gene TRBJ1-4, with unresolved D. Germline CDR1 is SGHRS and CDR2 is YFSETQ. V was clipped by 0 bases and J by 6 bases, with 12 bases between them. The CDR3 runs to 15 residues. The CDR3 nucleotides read TGCGCCAGCAGCTTGGCCTCGAGGACGGATGAAAAACTGTTTTTT. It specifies CASSLASRTDEKLFF.

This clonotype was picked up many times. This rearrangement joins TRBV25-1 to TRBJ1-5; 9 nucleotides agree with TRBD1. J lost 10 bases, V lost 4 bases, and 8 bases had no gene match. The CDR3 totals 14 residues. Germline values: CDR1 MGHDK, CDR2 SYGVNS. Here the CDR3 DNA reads TGTGCCAGCAGTGGACAACCTACAGGGGGCCCCCAGCATTTT. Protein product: CASSGQPTGGPQHF.

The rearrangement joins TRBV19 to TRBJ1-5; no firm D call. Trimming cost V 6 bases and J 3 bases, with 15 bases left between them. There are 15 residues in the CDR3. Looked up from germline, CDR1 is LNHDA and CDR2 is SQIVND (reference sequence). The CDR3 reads CASRPFSGSNQPQHF. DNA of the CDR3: TGTGCCAGTAGGCCGTTTAGCGGTTCCAATCAGCCCCAGCATTTT.

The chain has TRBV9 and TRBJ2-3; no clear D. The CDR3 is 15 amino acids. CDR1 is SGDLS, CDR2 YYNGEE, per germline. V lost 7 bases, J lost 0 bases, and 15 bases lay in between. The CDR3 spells CASSPQRSSTDTQYF. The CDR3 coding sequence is TGTGCCAGCTCACCTCAACGATCAAGCACAGATACGCAGTATTTT.

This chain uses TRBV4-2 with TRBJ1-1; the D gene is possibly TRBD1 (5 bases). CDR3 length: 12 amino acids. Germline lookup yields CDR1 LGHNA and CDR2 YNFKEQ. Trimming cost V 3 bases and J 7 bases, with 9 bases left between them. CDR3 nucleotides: TGTGCCAGCAGCCAGGGGGTGCATGAAGCTTTCTTT. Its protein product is CASSQGVHEAFF.

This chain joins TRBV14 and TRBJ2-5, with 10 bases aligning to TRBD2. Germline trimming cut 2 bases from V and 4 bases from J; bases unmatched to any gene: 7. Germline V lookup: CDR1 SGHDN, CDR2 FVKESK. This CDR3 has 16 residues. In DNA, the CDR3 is TGTGCCAGCAGCCAATTTACAGCGGGGGGGATAGAGACCCAGTACTTC. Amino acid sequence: CASSQFTAGGIETQYF. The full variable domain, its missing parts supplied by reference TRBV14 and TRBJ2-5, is EAGVTQFPSHSVIEKGQTVTLRCDPISGHDNLYWYRRVMGKEIKFLLHFVKESKQDESGMPNNRFLAERTGGTYSTLKVQPAELEDSGVYFCASSQFTAGGIETQYFGPGTRLLVL.

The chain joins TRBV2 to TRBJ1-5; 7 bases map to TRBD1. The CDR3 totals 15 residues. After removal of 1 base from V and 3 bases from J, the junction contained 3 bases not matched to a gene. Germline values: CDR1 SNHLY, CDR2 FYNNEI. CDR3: CASSEGDSLNQPQHF. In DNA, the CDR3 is TGTGCCAGCAGTGAAGGGGACAGCCTCAATCAGCCCCAGCATTTT.

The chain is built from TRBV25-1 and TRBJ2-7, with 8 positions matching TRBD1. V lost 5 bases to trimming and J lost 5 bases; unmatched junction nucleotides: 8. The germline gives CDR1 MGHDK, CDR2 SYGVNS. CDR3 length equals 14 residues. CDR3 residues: CASSPRGTGHEQYF. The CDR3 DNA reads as TGTGCCAGCAGTCCCCGTGGGACAGGCCACGAGCAGTACTTC.

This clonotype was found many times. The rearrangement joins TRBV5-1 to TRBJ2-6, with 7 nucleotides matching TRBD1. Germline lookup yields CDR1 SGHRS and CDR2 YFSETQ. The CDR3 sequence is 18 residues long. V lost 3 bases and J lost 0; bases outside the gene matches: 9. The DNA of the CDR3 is TGCGCCAGCAGCTCTCCCGGGACAGTAAGCTCTGGGGCCAACGTCCTGACTTTC. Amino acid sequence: CASSSPGTVSSGANVLTF.

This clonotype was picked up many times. CDR3 amino acids: CATQQGSHGYTF. In nucleotides, the CDR3 is TGTGCCACACAACAGGGATCCCATGGCTACACCTTC. The rearrangement joins TRBV6-5 to TRBJ1-2; a weak D match, TRBD1 (6 bases). The germline CDR1 and CDR2 sequences are MNHEY and SVGAGI. This CDR3 region has 12 residues. Deletions cut 10 bases from V and 6 bases from J, with 15 bases between.

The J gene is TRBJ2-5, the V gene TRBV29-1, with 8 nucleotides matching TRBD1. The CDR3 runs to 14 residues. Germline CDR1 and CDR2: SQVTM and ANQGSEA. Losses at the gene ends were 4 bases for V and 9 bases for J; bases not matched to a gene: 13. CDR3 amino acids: CSVGSGGADQPQYF. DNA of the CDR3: TGCAGCGTTGGGTCAGGGGGCGCGGACCAGCCCCAGTACTTC.

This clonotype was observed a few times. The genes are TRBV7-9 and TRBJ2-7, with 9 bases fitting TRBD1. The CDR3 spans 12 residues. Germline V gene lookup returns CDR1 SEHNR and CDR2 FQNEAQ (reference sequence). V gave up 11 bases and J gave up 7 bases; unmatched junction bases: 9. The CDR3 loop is CAWRRTGEEQYF. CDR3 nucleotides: TGTGCCTGGAGGCGGACAGGGGAAGAGCAGTACTTC.

The CDR3 is CATSSSWETYEQYF. Written as DNA, the CDR3 is TGTGCCACCAGCAGCTCGTGGGAGACCTACGAGCAGTACTTC. V usage is TRBV15 and J usage is TRBJ2-7; TRBD2 is a possible D gene (5 bases). The V and J ends lost 3 bases and 2 bases respectively, with 11 bases between them. The CDR3 has 14 amino acids. The germline V gene encodes CDR1 LNHNV and CDR2 YYDKDF (reference sequence).

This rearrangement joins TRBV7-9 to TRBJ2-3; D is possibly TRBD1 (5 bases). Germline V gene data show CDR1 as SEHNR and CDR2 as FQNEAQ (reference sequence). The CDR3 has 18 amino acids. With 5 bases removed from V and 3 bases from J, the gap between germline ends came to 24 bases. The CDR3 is CASSPPLQDPMGTDTQYF. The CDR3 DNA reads TGTGCCAGCAGCCCACCCTTACAGGATCCCATGGGGACAGATACGCAGTATTTT.

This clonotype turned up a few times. The CDR3 DNA reads TGTGCCAGCAGACTCACAGGGAAACGAACCGAGCAGTACTTC. It specifies CASRLTGKRTEQYF. The V and J genes are TRBV2 and TRBJ2-7; D is perhaps TRBD1 (6 bases). This CDR3 has 14 residues. Germline lookup yields CDR1 SNHLY and CDR2 FYNNEI. V dropped 6 bases and J dropped 6 bases, with 18 bases sitting between them.

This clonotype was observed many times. CDR3 in DNA: TGCAGTGCTGGGGCGATCGAGACAGGGGGCCTACAGCAGTACTTC. This translates into CSAGAIETGGLQQYF. The chain recombines TRBV20-1 with TRBJ2-7; TRBD1 agrees at 10 bases. Trimming removed 5 bases from V and 8 bases from J; junction bases left unmatched: 15. The CDR3 consists of 15 residues. The V gene's germline CDR1 is DFQATT and CDR2 SNEGSKA (reference sequence).

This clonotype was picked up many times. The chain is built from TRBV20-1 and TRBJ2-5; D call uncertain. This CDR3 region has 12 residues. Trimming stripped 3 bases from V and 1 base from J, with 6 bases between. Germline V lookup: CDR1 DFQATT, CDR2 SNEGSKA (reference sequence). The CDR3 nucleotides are TGCAGTGCTAGTGGAAGCCAAGAGACCCAGTACTTC. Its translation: CSASGSQETQYF.

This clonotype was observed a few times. CDR3 DNA sequence: TGCAGTGCTGGGGACAGGGTCTCCTACGAGCAGTACTTC. It yields the protein CSAGDRVSYEQYF. The V call is TRBV20-1, the J call TRBJ2-7, with TRBD1 matching 9 bases. Per the germline V gene, CDR1 is DFQATT and CDR2 is SNEGSKA (reference sequence). This CDR3 is 13 amino acids long. V lost 5 bases and J lost 0; bases outside the gene matches: 2.

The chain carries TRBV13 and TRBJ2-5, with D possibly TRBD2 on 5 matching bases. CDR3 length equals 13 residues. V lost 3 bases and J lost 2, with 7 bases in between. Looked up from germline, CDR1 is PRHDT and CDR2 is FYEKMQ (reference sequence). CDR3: CASSLWTQETQYF. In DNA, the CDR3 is TGTGCCAGCAGCTTGTGGACTCAAGAGACCCAGTACTTC. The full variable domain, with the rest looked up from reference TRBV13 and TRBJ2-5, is AAGVIQSPRHLIKEKRETATLKCYPIPRHDTVYWYQQGPGQDPQFLISFYEKMQSDKGSIPDRFSAQQFSDYHSELNMSSLELGDSALYFCASSLWTQETQYFGPGTRLLVL.

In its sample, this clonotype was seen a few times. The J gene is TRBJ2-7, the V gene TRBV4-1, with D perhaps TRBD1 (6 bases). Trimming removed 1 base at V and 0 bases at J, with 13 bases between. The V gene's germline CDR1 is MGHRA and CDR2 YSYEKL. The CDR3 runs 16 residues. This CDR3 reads CASSQAWVGASYEQYF. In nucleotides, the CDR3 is TGCGCCAGCAGCCAAGCTTGGGTGGGGGCCTCCTACGAGCAGTACTTC.

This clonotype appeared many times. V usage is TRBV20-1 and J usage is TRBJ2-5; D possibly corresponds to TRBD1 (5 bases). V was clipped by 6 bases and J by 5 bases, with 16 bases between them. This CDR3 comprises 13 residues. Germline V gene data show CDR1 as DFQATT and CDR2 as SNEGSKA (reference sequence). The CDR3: CSAFRAVGETQYF. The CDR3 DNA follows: TGCAGTGCCTTCAGGGCAGTTGGGGAGACCCAGTACTTC.

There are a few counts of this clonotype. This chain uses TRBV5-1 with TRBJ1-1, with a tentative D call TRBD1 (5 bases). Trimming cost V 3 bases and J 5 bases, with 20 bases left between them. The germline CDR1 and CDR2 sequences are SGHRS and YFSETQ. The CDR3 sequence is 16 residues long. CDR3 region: CASSWSGTGRATEAFF. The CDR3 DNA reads TGCGCCAGCAGCTGGAGTGGCACGGGACGGGCTACTGAAGCTTTCTTT. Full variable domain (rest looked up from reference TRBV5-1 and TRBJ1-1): KAGVTQTPRYLIKTRGQQVTLSCSPISGHRSVSWYQQTPGQGLQFLFEYFSETQRNKGNFPGRFSGRQFSNSRSEMNVSTLELGDSALYLCASSWSGTGRATEAFFGQGTRLTVV.

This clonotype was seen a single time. The CDR3 nucleotides read TGTGCCAGCAGCCGTGGAGACAGGGTCGGCGAAGCTTTCTTT. It translates to CASSRGDRVGEAFF. The chain combines TRBV7-9 with TRBJ1-1; 7 nucleotides agree with TRBD1. With V trimmed by 5 bases and J by 8 bases, 11 bases remained unmatched. The CDR3 sequence is 14 residues long. Germline V lookup: CDR1 SEHNR, CDR2 FQNEAQ (reference sequence).

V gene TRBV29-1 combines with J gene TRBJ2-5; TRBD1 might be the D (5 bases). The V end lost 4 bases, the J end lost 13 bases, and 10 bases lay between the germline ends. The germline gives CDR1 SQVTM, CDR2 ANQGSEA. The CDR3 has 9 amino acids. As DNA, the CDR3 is TGCAGCGTTGGGACACCCCCGTACTTC. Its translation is CSVGTPPYF.

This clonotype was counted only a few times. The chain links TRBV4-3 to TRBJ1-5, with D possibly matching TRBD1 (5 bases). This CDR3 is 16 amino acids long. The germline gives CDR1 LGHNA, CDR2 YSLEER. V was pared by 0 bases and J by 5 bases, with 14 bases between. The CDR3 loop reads CASSQDAGGVHQPQHF. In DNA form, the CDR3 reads TGCGCCAGCAGCCAAGACGCTGGAGGGGTCCATCAGCCCCAGCATTTT.

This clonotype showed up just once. The CDR3 here is CASSIGRTSRETQYF. CDR3 sequence (DNA): TGTGCCAGTAGTATAGGGCGGACCTCGAGGGAGACCCAGTACTTC. This chain links TRBV19 with TRBJ2-5; no clear D gene. CDR1 is LNHDA, CDR2 SQIVND, per germline (reference sequence). The CDR3 runs to 15 residues. Trimming took 1 base from V and 5 from J, leaving 14 bases between them.

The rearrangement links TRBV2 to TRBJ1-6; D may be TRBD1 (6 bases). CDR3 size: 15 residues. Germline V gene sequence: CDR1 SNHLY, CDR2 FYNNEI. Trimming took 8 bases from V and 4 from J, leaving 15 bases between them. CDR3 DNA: TGTGCCAGCCAAGAAAGCCAGGGGTATAATTCACCCCTCCACTTT. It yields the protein CASQESQGYNSPLHF.